This T cell receptor beta chain appears in the sequencing data of a study of cytomegalovirus exposure and HLA in healthy donors. PCR amplification relied on 60 Vbeta primers (plus 13 Jbeta primers). Profiled with immunoSEQ multiplex PCR; TCRdb holds only in-frame clones, not every one. The sample comprises around 180,000 clones, 79% of which are singletons, and around 0.69% rests with the top ten. Study-wide points: Reported performance of the classifier showed diagnosis of cytomegalovirus status with high specificity and sensitivity. A missense variant in DCLRE1C was later tied to TCR beta V- and J-gene trimming.

With respect to this clone: The antigen remains undetermined.

The sequencing sample was made of PBMCs. The clonotype originates from a woman aged 40 to 50 in good health and CMV-seronegative.

The CDR3 sequence is CASSLGTGLPGANVLTF. CDR3 nucleotide sequence: TGCGCCAGCAGCTTGGGCACAGGGCTTCCTGGGGCCAACGTCCTGACTTTC. The rearrangement joins TRBV5-1 to TRBJ2-6; a possible D gene is TRBD1 (6 bases). The germline V and J ends were trimmed by 0 bases and 2 bases, with 12 bases remaining between them. The V gene's germline CDR1 is SGHRS and CDR2 YFSETQ. This CDR3 is 17 amino acids long.